This T cell receptor (beta chain) originates from a study of T cells in Graves' hyperthyroidism and ophthalmopathy. Unmatched junction bases numbered 4, after V lost 2 bases and J lost 2 bases. CDR1 and CDR2 from the germline V gene are SGHVS and FNYEAQ. This CDR3 region has 16 residues. This clonotype was counted many times. Authors of the study amplified TCR beta CDR3 regions from RNA transcripts. Primed by the HTBI set, a first-round RT-PCR was run on the TCR CDR3. TCRdb reanalysed the multiplex PCR reads using MiXCR and keeps one entry per CDR3 protein. The sample yields 300,000 to 400,000 distinct CDR3 sequences, roughly 21% seen once. The PBMCs were taken from around 10 ml of fresh peripheral blood.

V and J are TRBV7-6 and TRBJ2-3, with 10 positions matching TRBD2. The sequenced sample was blood. The TCR sequence derives from a woman aged 45-65 years with Graves' hyperthyroidism. As DNA, the CDR3 is TGTGCCAGCAGCTTAATAGCGGGGGGCCCCACAGATACGCAGTATTTT. It yields the protein CASSLIAGGPTDTQYF.